This is a list of T cell receptor beta chains from one sample in a study of blood T cells in healthy people across ages. TCRdb re-analysed the 5' RACE reads in MiXCR, keeping a single row per CDR3 protein. The sample yields 1,100,000 or so distinct CDR3 sequences, under 55% seen once. Sequenced input: blood. These receptors were taken from a woman in her sixties or seventies in good health. Each CDR3 is given with its conserved first and last residue. A D gene is named only where the DNA matches it firmly. Some rows have no size entry. The others give once, few or many, or a class for an expanded clone.

J,D,V,size,CDR3,DNA
TRBJ2-1,TRBD1,TRBV24-1,NA,CATSDLSGTGPYNEQFF,TGTGCCACCAGTGATTTGTCCGGGACAGGGCCCTACAATGAGCAGTTCTTC
TRBJ2-6,NA,TRBV12-3/TRBV12-4,NA,CASSLWWHGANVLTF,TGTGCCAGCAGTTTATGGTGGCATGGGGCCAACGTCCTGACTTTC
TRBJ2-1,NA,TRBV29-1,NA,CSVEDGRPYNEQFF,TGCAGCGTTGAAGATGGGCGTCCCTACAATGAGCAGTTCTTC
TRBJ1-2,NA,TRBV6-5,NA,CASSNGRERYTF,TGTGCCAGCAGTAACGGCAGGGAACGCTACACCTTC
TRBJ2-7,NA,TRBV12-3/TRBV12-4,NA,CASSLVGLPYEQYF,TGTGCCAGCAGTTTAGTGGGGCTTCCCTACGAGCAGTACTTC
TRBJ2-3,TRBD2,TRBV27,once,CASSFWEGDTQYF,TGTGCCAGCAGTTTCTGGGAGGGAGATACGCAGTATTTT
TRBJ1-5,NA,TRBV7-2,NA,CASSFQQSNQPQHF,TGTGCCAGCAGCTTTCAACAGAGCAATCAGCCCCAGCATTTT
TRBJ2-7,NA,TRBV6-5,NA,CASSYSQRGSEQYF,TGTGCCAGCAGTTACTCTCAAAGGGGTTCCGAGCAGTACTTC
TRBJ2-7,NA,TRBV6-2/TRBV6-3,few,CASSYGYNEQYF,TGTGCCAGCAGTTACGGTTACAATGAGCAGTACTTC
TRBJ2-3,NA,TRBV7-2,NA,CASSFGERRERTDTQYF,TGTGCCAGCAGCTTTGGGGAGAGGAGGGAGCGAACAGATACGCAGTATTTT
TRBJ1-1,TRBD1,TRBV29-1,few,CSVTWFTGDTEAFF,TGCAGCGTTACCTGGTTTACAGGGGACACTGAAGCTTTCTTT
TRBJ2-1,TRBD2,TRBV9,few,CASSVGGGRAGEQFF,TGTGCCAGCAGCGTAGGCGGCGGGAGGGCCGGGGAGCAGTTCTTC
TRBJ2-5,NA,TRBV25-1,few,CASSEYGPQETQYF,TGTGCCAGCAGTGAATACGGACCCCAAGAGACCCAGTACTTC
TRBJ1-4,TRBD1,TRBV28,NA,CASRGSTGVQKLFF,TGTGCCAGCAGGGGGTCGACAGGGGTTCAAAAACTGTTTTTT
TRBJ2-7,TRBD2,TRBV27,NA,CASSQTGLAANYEQYF,TGTGCCAGCAGTCAGACGGGACTAGCGGCAAATTACGAGCAGTACTTC
TRBJ2-1,TRBD1,TRBV7-3,NA,CASSLRGGLSDNEQFF,TGTGCCAGCAGCTTAAGAGGGGGCCTCTCCGACAATGAGCAGTTCTTC
TRBJ1-1,TRBD1,TRBV5-1,few,CASSHADREFAEAFF,TGCGCCAGCAGCCACGCGGACAGGGAGTTCGCTGAAGCTTTCTTT
TRBJ2-3,NA,TRBV10-1,NA,CASRKDPKGTDTQYF,TGCGCCAGTCGGAAGGACCCAAAGGGCACAGATACGCAGTATTTT
TRBJ1-5,NA,TRBV4-2,NA,CASSQDQSNQPQHF,TGTGCCAGCAGCCAAGATCAAAGCAATCAGCCCCAGCATTTT
TRBJ2-2,NA,TRBV20-1,NA,CSARGGPGTGELFF,TGCAGTGCTAGAGGGGGGCCGGGCACCGGGGAGCTGTTTTTT
TRBJ1-5,NA,TRBV28,NA,CASSQLGQPQHF,TGTGCCAGCAGTCAGCTGGGTCAGCCCCAGCATTTT
TRBJ1-6,NA,TRBV27,NA,CASSLSPLILYNSPLHF,TGTGCCAGCAGTTTATCTCCCCTCATCCTCTATAATTCACCCCTCCACTTT
TRBJ1-1,NA,TRBV29-1,few,CSVEMTPNTEAFF,TGCAGCGTTGAGATGACCCCGAACACTGAAGCTTTCTTT
TRBJ1-6,TRBD1,TRBV27,NA,CASSFGTGSWNSPLHF,TGTGCCAGCAGTTTTGGGACAGGGAGTTGGAATTCACCCCTCCACTTT
TRBJ2-1,NA,TRBV7-3,NA,CASSVSGYDNEQFF,TGTGCCAGCAGCGTCAGCGGGTACGACAATGAGCAGTTCTTC